This TCR beta chain was captured by sequencing in a study of blood T cell repertoires in COVID-19. Turning to the study itself: The samples span acute and convalescent COVID-19 from the United States, Italy and Spain. The analysed material was cDNA or gDNA that came from T cells, B-cell-depleted T cells, or PBMCs.

V was trimmed by 0 bases and J by 0 bases, leaving 9 bases between them. The CDR3 has 16 amino acids. Germline CDR1 is LGHNA and CDR2 is YNFKEQ. Seattle enrolled patients during active infection and tracked them longitudinally. Sequencing was performed with immunoSEQ multiplex PCR; in TCRdb, only in-frame clones are kept and a portion is missing. Here the sample spans almost 200,000 clones, about 76% being singletons. Sequences were obtained from peripheral blood. The V call is TRBV4-2, the J call TRBJ1-3; no clear D gene. This clonotype originated in a woman in her 40s with COVID-19, enrolled during active disease. CDR3 region: CASSQDRGTSGNTIYF. CDR3 DNA sequence: TGTGCCAGCAGCCAAGATCGAGGCACCTCTGGAAACACCATATATTTT.